These T cell receptor beta chains were read from a single sample in a study of T cell responses to AZD1222 COVID-19 vaccine. Generated by immunoSEQ multiplex PCR, the TCRdb table keeps only in-frame clones and is missing some. The sample carries more than 140,000 clones, about 89% recorded once. The starting material was peripheral blood, obtained on day 0 of AZD1222 vaccination. The receptors here all came from an adult in good health. CDR3s include the opening cysteine and the closing phenylalanine or tryptophan. Expanded clones get a size class; other rows say once, few or many, or leave the size out.

v_call clone_size cdr3_aa
TRBV5-1 NA CASLTSGADTDTQYF
TRBV2 NA CASSELAGGSPAQYF
TRBV4-2 NA CASSQEGRGNTEAFF
TRBV6-5 NA CAITPPGDTGELFF
TRBV4-2 NA CASSQGLGGSGNTIYF
TRBV27 once CASSLGGAGELFF
TRBV21-1 NA CASSSRGRNEQFF
TRBV6-5 NA CASSRHDESYGYTF
TRBV4-1 NA CASSQFNRGRVISYEQYF
TRBV19 NA CASSPRQGAVTEAFF
TRBV9 NA CASSVEPSRSYEQYF
TRBV7-6 NA CASSSTKGTTFASDGYTF
TRBV28 NA CASSLIYGSSYEQYF
TRBV18 NA CASSPPLAGPTYNEQFF
TRBV19 NA CASTGVRNTIYF
TRBV30 few CAWNRDFNEKLFF
TRBV4-3 NA CASSQGGGASSYNEQFF
TRBV10-3 NA CAISELTPGELFF
TRBV6-2/TRBV6-3 NA CASSYAGGRGNEQFF
TRBV6-2/TRBV6-3 NA CASSYSIGTIHTEQFF
TRBV18 NA CASSPPGAVETQYF
TRBV2 NA CASSRTLVNYGYTF
TRBV9 NA CASSVSGTGRGYGYTF
TRBV28 NA CASSLRAPGQGVFHYGYTF
TRBV6-5 NA CASSYSRAGNEQFF
TRBV19 NA CASSIGTGWPYNEQFF
TRBV14 NA CASSPQVYTDTQYF
TRBV5-1 few CASQRTSGEETQYF
TRBV19 NA CASATGAENTIYF
TRBV7-9 NA CASSSGQDHSEKLFF
TRBV19 NA CASSIGPYNEQFF
TRBV4-2 NA CASSQDGTGGAETQYF
TRBV4-1 NA CASSQVVGGNEQYF
TRBV7-8 once CASSLARPGQGFNQPQHF
TRBV7-7 few CASSPGLAPDTQYF
TRBV2 NA CASSIGTSYYTDTQYF
TRBV18 once CASSPAWDTGELFF
TRBV7-8 NA CASSPRLNTEAFF
TRBV19 NA CASSKTSLPGNEQFF
TRBV18 NA CASSPLRTDYNEQFF
TRBV7-2 NA CASSFASGNTEAFF
TRBV7-2 NA CASSFRLSDTEAFF
TRBV29-1 NA CSVGGTSGTASYNEQFF
TRBV6-5 NA CASSYKGGSYNSPLHF
TRBV29-1 NA CSVEGPFRESGTGELFF
TRBV29-1 NA CSVSLGLAGVDEQYF
TRBV6-2/TRBV6-3 few CASSNRDRGIYEQYF
TRBV19 once CASSDSEGLIYEQYF
TRBV7-7 NA CASSATSGSPNEQFF
TRBV15 NA CATSRDRGTNQPQHF
TRBV9 NA CASSVASGHTEAFF
TRBV19 NA CASSMQRGSVNTEAFF
TRBV27 medium-sized CASSRPPFEEQFF
TRBV6-5 few CASSSSVGARSPLHF
TRBV21-1 NA CASSKARGGYNSPLHF
TRBV5-6 once CASRPTSGLYNEQFF